The sequence of this T cell receptor beta chain was determined in a study of Ad26.COV2.S vaccination and SARS-CoV-2 variants. The method was immunoSEQ multiplex PCR; TCRdb's version includes in-frame clones alone and lacks a portion of them. The sample has about 350,000 clones, 90% to 95% seen once; the top ten hold roughly 3.9%. This CDR3 comprises 14 residues. The V end was cut by 4 bases, the J end by 5 bases, with 14 bases between. In germline, CDR1 is SGHTA, CDR2 FQGNSA. V gene TRBV7-2 combines with J gene TRBJ1-2, with TRBD1 as a possible D gene (5 bases). The sequence derives from a human donor who had recovered from COVID-19. The material was peripheral blood, obtained after recovery from COVID-19. The CDR3 sequence is CASSSSGTKYGYTF. The DNA for the CDR3 is TGTGCCAGCAGCTCCTCCGGGACGAAATATGGCTACACCTTC.